What follows are 28 T cell receptor beta chains derived from one specimen sequenced in a study of blood T cell repertoires in COVID-19. Clones were read by immunoSEQ multiplex PCR, and TCRdb kept only the in-frame ones, dropping some. Altogether a few hundred thousand clones are present, about 80% being singletons, with the ten largest covering about 8.1%. What was sequenced was peripheral blood. These TCRs come from a man older than 75 with acute or convalescent COVID-19.

This CDR3 is CASSFGQGADRANEKLFF. The CDR3 coding sequence is TGCGCCAGCAGCTTCGGGCAGGGGGCAGATCGGGCTAATGAAAAACTGTTTTTT. This chain joins TRBV5-1 and TRBJ1-4; 8 bases map to TRBD1. V lost 2 bases to trimming and J lost 3 bases; unmatched junction nucleotides: 12. Per the germline V gene, CDR1 is SGHRS and CDR2 is YFSETQ. This CDR3 comprises 18 residues.

The chain recombines TRBV3-1 (or the pseudogene TRBV3-2) with TRBJ2-1, with D maybe TRBD2 (5 bases). CDR1 and CDR2 (germline): LGHDT, YNNKEL (reference sequence). V lost 2 bases and J lost 9, with 20 bases in between. This CDR3 is 16 amino acids long. CDR3 loop: CASSQRGGLTKLEQFF. CDR3 nucleotide sequence: TGTGCCAGCAGCCAACGAGGCGGGTTAACTAAGCTTGAGCAGTTCTTC.

The gene calls are TRBV7-9 and TRBJ1-2; 9 bases are shared with TRBD1. The V gene end was trimmed by 1 base and the J gene end by 4 bases; junction bases not matched to a gene: 4. The CDR3 spans 15 residues. The germline V gene encodes CDR1 SEHNR and CDR2 FQNEAQ (reference sequence). CDR3 bases: TGTGCCAGCAGCTTAGGGGACAGGGTACCCTATGGCTACACCTTC. Its protein is CASSLGDRVPYGYTF.

The chain links TRBV6-5 to TRBJ2-7, with D hard to call. This CDR3 is built from 14 residues. Trimming pared 6 bases from V and 0 bases from J, leaving 12 bases between. CDR1 is MNHEY, CDR2 SVGAGI, per germline. The CDR3 sequence: CASSPGLGSYEQYF. CDR3 DNA sequence: TGTGCCAGCAGCCCGGGTTTGGGCTCCTACGAGCAGTACTTC.

The chain uses TRBV6-6 and TRBJ2-1, with 8 bases matching TRBD1. The CDR3 consists of 15 residues. Germline-derived CDR1 and CDR2 are MNHNY and SVGAGI (reference sequence). V gave up 6 bases and J gave up 4 bases; unmatched junction bases: 8. This chain's CDR3 is CASSPTQGGYNEQFF. DNA for the CDR3: TGTGCCAGCAGCCCAACACAGGGGGGTTACAATGAGCAGTTCTTC.

The chain carries TRBV6-5 and TRBJ2-1, with a possible D match to TRBD2 (5 bases). Deletions cut 4 bases from V and 0 bases from J, with 7 bases between. Germline CDR1 is MNHEY and CDR2 is SVGAGI. This CDR3 spans 14 amino acids. The DNA of the CDR3 is TGTGCCAGCAGTTTCCGGGACTCCTACAATGAGCAGTTCTTC. Translated: CASSFRDSYNEQFF.

V usage is TRBV7-9 and J usage is TRBJ2-7; TRBD1 matches 10 bases. The V segment lost 4 bases and the J segment 6 bases; nucleotides outside the gene matches: 9. Germline V gene data show CDR1 as SEHNR and CDR2 as FQNEAQ (reference sequence). The CDR3 extends over 15 amino acids. The CDR3 DNA is TGTGCCAGCAGCTCCTACCGGGACAGGGGATTCGAGCAGTACTTC. It yields the protein CASSSYRDRGFEQYF.

V gene TRBV6-5 combines with J gene TRBJ1-1; tentatively, D is TRBD1 (5 bases). From germline, CDR1 is MNHEY and CDR2 SVGAGI. V was trimmed by 5 bases and J by 6 bases, leaving 10 bases between them. The CDR3 has 12 amino acids. Here the CDR3 reads CASSQWGAEAFF. In nucleotides, the CDR3 is TGTGCCAGCAGTCAGTGGGGGGCTGAAGCTTTCTTT.

V and J are TRBV7-8 and TRBJ1-2; no reliable D call. The CDR3 runs to 13 residues. V lost 5 bases to trimming and J lost 8 bases, with 15 bases between them. CDR1 is SGHVS, CDR2 FQNEAQ, per germline. CDR3 amino acids: CASSVVTTWGYTF. DNA for the CDR3: TGTGCCAGCAGCGTGGTGACAACGTGGGGCTACACCTTC.

The rearrangement links TRBV28 to TRBJ1-6; tentatively, D is TRBD1 (6 bases). The CDR3 contains 17 residues. Between the trimmed V and J ends, which lost 4 bases and 2 bases, there was a span of 15 bases. Germline assignment: CDR1 MDHEN and CDR2 SYDVKM. The CDR3: CASSSRDTPAYNSPLHF. Here the CDR3 DNA reads TGTGCCAGCAGTTCCCGGGACACCCCAGCCTATAATTCACCCCTCCACTTT.

The genes are TRBV4-2 and TRBJ2-4; a weak D match, TRBD1 (6 bases). The V gene lost 4 bases and the J gene lost 0 bases, with 10 bases spanning the gap. The CDR3 runs to 15 residues. Germline CDR1 is LGHNA and CDR2 is YNFKEQ. The CDR3 loop is CASSPDSLAKNIQYF. CDR3 DNA: TGTGCCAGCAGCCCGGACAGCCTAGCCAAAAACATTCAGTACTTC.

The chain uses TRBV28 and TRBJ1-4; D might be TRBD1 (6 bases). Trimming removed 6 bases at V and 8 bases at J, with 16 bases between. The CDR3 loop spans 14 amino acids. Germline V lookup: CDR1 MDHEN, CDR2 SYDVKM. The CDR3 DNA is TGTGCCAGCAGGCTCACAGGGCTTGGGGAAAAACTGTTTTTT. Translating gives CASRLTGLGEKLFF. The full variable domain, its missing parts supplied by reference TRBV28 and TRBJ1-4, is DVKVTQSSRYLVKRTGEKVFLECVQDMDHENMFWYRQDPGLGLRLIYFSYDVKMKEKGDIPEGYSVSREKKERFSLILESASTNQTSMYLCASRLTGLGEKLFFGSGTQLSVL.

In this sample, this clone turned up a few times. The CDR3 nucleotides read TGTGCCAGCAGCTTTTCGGCGGAAGGTTCGGGGCAGTTCTTC. It codes for CASSFSAEGSGQFF. This sequence joins TRBV5-4 and TRBJ2-1; no definite D call. The CDR3 covers 14 residues. Germline lookup yields CDR1 SGHNT and CDR2 YYREEE (reference sequence). V was cut by 2 bases and J by 12 bases, with 18 bases left in between.

At least ten counts were recorded for this clone. V gene TRBV3-1 (or the pseudogene TRBV3-2) combines with J gene TRBJ1-2, with TRBD1 identical over 7 bases. The germline CDR1 and CDR2 sequences are LGHDT and YNNKEL (reference sequence). Unmatched junction bases numbered 6, after V lost 4 bases and J lost 7 bases. The CDR3 runs to 13 residues. CDR3 DNA: TGTGCCAGCAGCCGAGAGACAGGGTCTGGCTACACCTTC. Protein sequence: CASSRETGSGYTF.

This chain's CDR3 is CASSPAGGGAYNEQFF. CDR3 nucleotides: TGTGCCAGCAGCCCGGCGGGCGGCGGTGCGTACAATGAGCAGTTCTTC. The chain uses TRBV28 and TRBJ2-1; D may be TRBD2 (5 bases). V was cut by 6 bases and J by 4 bases, with 19 bases left in between. Per the germline V gene, CDR1 is MDHEN and CDR2 is SYDVKM. This CDR3 spans 16 amino acids.

V and J are TRBV5-5 and TRBJ2-6; TRBD1 matches 10 bases. CDR3 length: 17 amino acids. With V trimmed by 4 bases and J by 3 bases, 7 bases remained unmatched. Germline V gene lookup returns CDR1 SGHKS and CDR2 YYEKEE (reference sequence). Written as DNA, the CDR3 is TGTGCCAGCAGCCGGGACAGGGGTAAGGGTGGGGCCAACGTCCTGACTTTC. Encoded protein: CASSRDRGKGGANVLTF.

V usage is TRBV2 and J usage is TRBJ1-6, with 7 bases that match TRBD1. Germline V gene data show CDR1 as SNHLY and CDR2 as FYNNEI. The CDR3 sequence is 15 residues long. Unmatched junction bases numbered 6, after V lost 1 base and J lost 9 bases. The CDR3 DNA is TGTGCCAGCAGTGAAGTACAGGGGCTAGCTTCACCCCTCCACTTT. Translated, it gives CASSEVQGLASPLHF.

The J gene is TRBJ2-1, the V gene TRBV24-1, with D possibly being TRBD2 (6 bases). Germline-derived CDR1 and CDR2 are KGHDR and SFDVKD. This CDR3 region has 14 residues. V dropped 4 bases and J dropped 3 bases, with 9 bases sitting between them. The CDR3 here is CATSEAGNYNEQFF. The CDR3 DNA sequence: TGTGCCACCAGTGAGGCGGGAAACTACAATGAGCAGTTCTTC.

CDR3 DNA: TGTGCCAGCAGCGCTACTAGCGGGGGATACAATGAGCAGTTCTTC. As protein: CASSATSGGYNEQFF. This rearrangement joins TRBV6-5 to TRBJ2-1; TRBD2 matches 11 bases. The CDR3 extends over 15 amino acids. The trim removed 6 bases at V and 4 bases at J, leaving 5 bases unmatched. CDR1 is MNHEY and CDR2 is SVGAGI in the germline V gene.

This clone was recorded at least ten times. This chain links TRBV5-1 with TRBJ2-3, with 9 bases aligning to TRBD2. J gave up 1 base and V 5 bases, and 20 bases lay outside the gene matches. CDR1 and CDR2 from the germline V gene are SGHRS and YFSETQ. This CDR3 comprises 20 residues. The chain's CDR3 is CASRDLFYISGSGRTDTQYF. The CDR3 DNA reads TGCGCCAGCAGGGACCTCTTTTATATTAGCGGGAGTGGTCGCACAGATACGCAGTATTTT.

This chain connects TRBV12-3 or TRBV12-4 to TRBJ1-1; D is unclear. Deletions cut 0 bases from V and 6 bases from J, with 8 bases between. The CDR3 length is 13 residues. CDR3: CASSLASRAEAFF. The DNA for the CDR3 is TGTGCCAGCAGTTTAGCTTCTAGAGCTGAAGCTTTCTTT.

The chain carries TRBV27 and TRBJ1-5; D might be TRBD1 (5 bases). Germline CDR1 reads MNHEY; CDR2 reads SMNVEV (reference sequence). The CDR3 contains 14 residues. Trimming stripped 6 bases from V and 5 bases from J, with 14 bases between. The CDR3 here is CASSFGRGHQPQHF. CDR3 nucleotides: TGTGCCAGCAGCTTTGGGAGGGGCCATCAGCCCCAGCATTTT.

This chain connects TRBV27 to TRBJ2-4; D possibly corresponds to TRBD1 (7 bases). The CDR3 loop spans 14 amino acids. V was shortened by 4 bases and J by 2 bases, with 9 bases between the two germline ends. Germline-derived CDR1 and CDR2 are MNHEY and SMNVEV (reference sequence). CDR3 in DNA: TGTGCCAGCAGTTCAGGGGGGACCAAAAACATTCAGTACTTC. Translation: CASSSGGTKNIQYF.

DNA of the CDR3: TGCGCCAGCAGCCAAGATAAGGGGTACTACGAGCAGTACTTC. Translating gives CASSQDKGYYEQYF. The chain uses TRBV4-1 and TRBJ2-7; weak D call: TRBD1 (5 bases). CDR1 is MGHRA, CDR2 YSYEKL, per germline. The CDR3 runs 14 residues. The germline V and J ends were trimmed by 0 bases and 3 bases, with 9 bases remaining between them.

The CDR3: CASSPQTTVRGYTF. CDR3 sequence (DNA): TGTGCCAGCTCACCCCAGACAACTGTGAGAGGCTACACCTTC. This chain connects TRBV18 to TRBJ1-2; D gene uncertain. Trimming removed 3 bases at V and 8 bases at J, with 16 bases between. The CDR3 has 14 amino acids. Looked up from germline, CDR1 is KGHSH and CDR2 is LQKENI.

CDR3 nucleotide sequence: TGCGCCAGCAGTCAGCAGGACAGGGGCCTAACAGATACGCAGTATTTT. As protein: CASSQQDRGLTDTQYF. The gene calls are TRBV23-1 and TRBJ2-3; 9 nucleotides agree with TRBD1. TRBV23-1 is assigned to the ORF class and has an uncertain function. This CDR3 has 16 residues. The J segment lost 3 bases and the V segment lost 3 bases, leaving 7 bases of the junction unmatched.

The chain joins TRBV2 to TRBJ1-5; no firm D call. Germline CDR1 SNHLY, CDR2 FYNNEI. The ends were cut back, 6 bases at V and 2 bases at J, with 8 bases in the middle. The CDR3 has 13 residues. CDR3 loop: CASRDTGNQPQHF. In DNA form, the CDR3 reads TGTGCCAGCAGGGATACAGGCAATCAGCCCCAGCATTTT.

This clone was seen a handful of times. This chain connects TRBV10-2 to TRBJ1-5; D is possibly TRBD1 (5 bases). The CDR3 has 17 amino acids. With 5 bases removed from V and 4 bases from J, the gap between germline ends came to 21 bases. CDR1 WSHSY and CDR2 SAAADI come from the germline V gene. CDR3 loop: CASSNPFGGDPNQPQHF. As DNA, the CDR3 is TGCGCCAGCAGTAATCCGTTTGGGGGGGACCCTAATCAGCCCCAGCATTTT.